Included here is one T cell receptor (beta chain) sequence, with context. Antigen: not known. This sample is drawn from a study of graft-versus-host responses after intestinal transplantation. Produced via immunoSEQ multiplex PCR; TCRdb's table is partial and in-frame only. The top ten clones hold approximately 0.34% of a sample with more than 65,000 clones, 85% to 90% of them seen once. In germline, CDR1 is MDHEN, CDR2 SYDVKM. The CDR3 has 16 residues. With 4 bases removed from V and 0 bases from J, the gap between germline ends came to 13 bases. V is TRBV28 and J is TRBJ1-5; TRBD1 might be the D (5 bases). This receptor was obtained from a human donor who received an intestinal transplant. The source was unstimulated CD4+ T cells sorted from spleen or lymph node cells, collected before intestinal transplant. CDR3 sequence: CASSSLRVYSNQPQHF. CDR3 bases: TGTGCCAGCAGTTCACTCAGGGTCTATAGCAATCAGCCCCAGCATTTT. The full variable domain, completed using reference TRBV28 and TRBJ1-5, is DVKVTQSSRYLVKRTGEKVFLECVQDMDHENMFWYRQDPGLGLRLIYFSYDVKMKEKGDIPEGYSVSREKKERFSLILESASTNQTSMYLCASSSLRVYSNQPQHFGDGTRLSIL.